The 18 T cell receptor beta chains reported below all come from one sample, sequenced in a study of CD8+CD57+ T cells in acquired aplastic anemia. Those patients picked for sequencing had displayed CD8+CD57+ cell expansion on flow cytometry. Template material for TCR beta VDJ and CDR3 profiling consisted of genomic DNA. TCRdb called the reads again in MiXCR, with one record for every CDR3 protein. The sample holds some 200,000 distinct CDR3 sequences, around 45% seen once. Sequenced material: sorted CD4+, CD8+, or CD8+CD57+ T cells (not recorded which) from PBMCs. These receptor sequences come from a human donor with aplastic anemia.

This chain joins TRBV20-1 and TRBJ2-5, with 8 nucleotides matching TRBD1. V lost 4 bases, J lost 2 bases, and 6 bases stayed unmatched. Germline CDR1 and CDR2: DFQATT and SNEGSKA (reference sequence). This CDR3 is built from 14 residues. CDR3 DNA sequence: TGCAGTGCTAATGTGGACAGGGCACAAGAGACCCAGTACTTC. It translates to CSANVDRAQETQYF.

The rearrangement uses TRBV10-3 and TRBJ2-3; no firm D call. Between the trimmed V and J ends, which lost 2 bases and 2 bases, there was a span of 20 bases. Looked up from germline, CDR1 is ENHRY and CDR2 is SYGVKD. The CDR3 runs 18 residues. CDR3 nucleotides: TGTGCCATCAGTGAGCCCCTACTATGGCAGGCTAACACAGATACGCAGTATTTT. Residues: CAISEPLLWQANTDTQYF.

CDR3 sequence (DNA): TGTGCCGGAACACTGAACACTGAAGCTTTCTTT. It yields the protein CAGTLNTEAFF. The genes are TRBV2 and TRBJ1-1; no definite D call. The CDR3 runs 11 residues. Trimming took 11 bases from V and 0 from J, leaving 7 bases between them. The germline V gene encodes CDR1 SNHLY and CDR2 FYNNEI.

This clonotype was recorded a few times. The CDR3 spells CASSLRSGGAYNSPLHF. The DNA of the CDR3 is TGTGCCAGCAGTTTAAGATCCGGGGGGGCCTATAATTCACCCCTCCACTTT. This chain uses TRBV27 with TRBJ1-6, with TRBD1 as a possible D gene (5 bases). The CDR3 has 17 residues. Germline lookup yields CDR1 MNHEY and CDR2 SMNVEV (reference sequence). The germline V and J ends were trimmed by 2 bases and 2 bases, with 13 bases remaining between them.

This chain connects TRBV6-2 or TRBV6-3 to TRBJ1-1; D call uncertain. The CDR3 contains 15 residues. Germline CDR1 reads MNHEY; CDR2 reads SVGEGT. The V end lost 8 bases, the J end lost 1 base, and 17 bases lay between the germline ends. The CDR3 region has the DNA TGTGCCAGCGGATCGTGGAATACCCAGAACACTGAAGCTTTCTTT. Amino acids: CASGSWNTQNTEAFF.

The chain employs TRBV11-3 and TRBJ1-4; D gene unclear. The ends were cut back, 2 bases at V and 6 bases at J, with 10 bases in the middle. CDR1 and CDR2 (germline): SGHNT, YENEEA. The CDR3 loop spans 14 amino acids. The CDR3 region is CASSLRGSDEKLFF. In nucleotides, the CDR3 is TGTGCCAGCAGCTTACGGGGATCTGATGAAAAACTGTTTTTT.

At least ten counts were recorded for this clonotype. The chain uses TRBV7-9 and TRBJ1-4, with TRBD1 identical over 9 bases. Germline V CDR1 and CDR2: SEHNR, FQNEAQ (reference sequence). This CDR3 comprises 14 residues. V lost 0 bases, J lost 8 bases, and 1 base stayed unmatched. The CDR3 DNA reads TGTGCCAGCAGCTTAGCGGGGACAGGGGAAAAACTGTTTTTT. Its protein product is CASSLAGTGEKLFF. Together with reference TRBV7-9 and TRBJ1-4, the CDR3 gives the full variable domain: DTGVSQNPRHKITKRGQNVTFRCDPISEHNRLYWYRQTLGQGPEFLTYFQNEAQLEKSRLLSDRFSAERPKGSFSTLEIQRTEQGDSAMYLCASSLAGTGEKLFFGSGTQLSVL.

This sequence joins TRBV29-1 and TRBJ2-7; TRBD1 agrees at 11 bases. V dropped 7 bases and J dropped 5; count of bases not matched to a gene: 7. The CDR3 consists of 13 residues. The V gene's germline CDR1 is SQVTM and CDR2 ANQGSEA. CDR3 protein: CSAYGDRGNEQYF. The CDR3 DNA is TGCAGCGCCTACGGGGACAGGGGGAACGAGCAGTACTTC.

This chain joins TRBV20-1 and TRBJ2-2; 14 bases fit TRBD2. V gave up 4 bases and J gave up 8 bases; unmatched junction bases: 6. CDR3 length equals 15 residues. Germline V gene data show CDR1 as DFQATT and CDR2 as SNEGSKA (reference sequence). The CDR3 sequence is CSAIGLAGGGGELFF. The CDR3 DNA reads TGCAGTGCTATAGGACTAGCGGGAGGAGGGGGGGAGCTGTTTTTT.

This clonotype appeared once. The V and J genes are TRBV24-1 and TRBJ2-1, with a weak D call TRBD2 (7 bases). With 4 bases removed from V and 7 bases from J, the gap between germline ends came to 19 bases. This CDR3 has 16 amino acids. Germline loops: CDR1 KGHDR, CDR2 SFDVKD. This CDR3 reads CATSEGEGGLGNEQFF. The CDR3 DNA reads TGTGCCACCAGTGAGGGGGAGGGGGGCCTGGGGAATGAGCAGTTCTTC.

The V and J genes are TRBV4-2 and TRBJ1-4; D gene unclear. The CDR3 sequence is 17 residues long. The germline CDR1 and CDR2 sequences are LGHNA and YNFKEQ. V was cut by 0 bases and J by 0 bases, with 11 bases left in between. The CDR3 DNA reads TGTGCCAGCAGCCAAGATGAACAGCGAGCAACTAATGAAAAACTGTTTTTT. It translates to CASSQDEQRATNEKLFF.

This clonotype was seen ten or more times. The genes are TRBV9 and TRBJ2-3, with D possibly being TRBD1 (6 bases). Per germline, CDR1 SGDLS and CDR2 YYNGEE. This CDR3 comprises 13 residues. Trimming stripped 4 bases from V and 3 bases from J, with 9 bases between. CDR3 bases: TGTGCCAGCAGCCAGAGGGGGACAGATACGCAGTATTTT. Its translation: CASSQRGTDTQYF.

V gene TRBV10-3 combines with J gene TRBJ1-5; a weak D match, TRBD1 (6 bases). This CDR3 spans 14 amino acids. Trimming removed 3 bases from V and 7 bases from J, with 13 bases in between. The V gene's germline CDR1 is ENHRY and CDR2 SYGVKD. CDR3: CAISEIRGQQPQHF. For the CDR3, the DNA is TGTGCCATCAGTGAAATCAGGGGTCAACAGCCCCAGCATTTT.

This clonotype has ten or more counts. The rearrangement links TRBV6-1 to TRBJ2-7, with a tentative D call TRBD2 (5 bases). CDR1 MNHNS and CDR2 SASEGT come from the germline V gene. V was cut by 7 bases and J by 0 bases, with 13 bases left in between. The CDR3 is 14 residues long. CDR3 nucleotide sequence: TGTGCCAGCAACGATAATAGCGTCTCCTACGAGCAGTACTTC. Translated: CASNDNSVSYEQYF.

The chain employs TRBV2 and TRBJ2-1; 8 positions agree with TRBD1. V dropped 6 bases and J dropped 2; count of bases not matched to a gene: 6. The CDR3 contains 15 residues. Germline loops: CDR1 SNHLY, CDR2 FYNNEI. CDR3 amino acids: CASRGQVGAYNEQFF. The CDR3 coding sequence is TGTGCCAGCAGGGGACAGGTTGGGGCCTACAATGAGCAGTTCTTC.

On this clonotype: A much larger clone differs from this one at a single base, so this may be a read error. No conserved phenylalanine or tryptophan ends this CDR3, so it is likely a read error. The chain has TRBV6-6 and TRBJ1-5; D gene unclear. The V and J ends lost 8 bases and 0 bases respectively, with 17 bases between them. The CDR3 spans 16 residues. Germline-derived CDR1 and CDR2 are MNHNY and SVGAGI (reference sequence). CDR3 nucleotide sequence: TGTGCCAGCGCGTCCGGGATTGATGGTAGCAATCAGCCCCAGCATTCT. Encoded protein: CASASGIDGSNQPQHS.

This rearrangement joins TRBV29-1 to TRBJ2-1; perhaps TRBD1 as D (6 bases). The germline CDR1 and CDR2 sequences are SQVTM and ANQGSEA. The CDR3 is made up of 14 amino acids. V lost 3 bases to trimming and J lost 0 bases, with 9 bases between them. The chain's CDR3 is CSVELGASYNEQFF. As DNA, the CDR3 is TGCAGCGTTGAGCTGGGGGCCTCCTACAATGAGCAGTTCTTC.

This clonotype showed up many times. V gene TRBV5-1 combines with J gene TRBJ2-7; D perhaps matches TRBD2 (5 bases). This CDR3 comprises 15 residues. V dropped 1 base and J dropped 0 bases, with 11 bases sitting between them. The germline V gene encodes CDR1 SGHRS and CDR2 YFSETQ. For the CDR3, the DNA is TGCGCCAGCAGCTTGAGCGGACTCCGCTCCTACGAGCAGTACTTC. This translates into CASSLSGLRSYEQYF.